Shown below are 32 T cell receptor beta chains from a single sample sequenced in a study of T cells expressing NK-cell markers. Each CDR3 protein gets one entry in TCRdb, which reprocessed the 5' RACE reads and gives no DNA. Found here are roughly 150,000 distinct CDR3 sequences; the top ten clones hold around 20%. The sequencing input was blood T cells: a sorted CD56 or NKG2C T cell subset, CD4+ or CD8+ T cells, or bulk PBMC T cells (not recorded which). The receptors come from a man aged 18-75 years in good health.

The genes are TRBV9 and TRBJ2-5; TCRdb indicates TRBD1, and absent DNA this call remains unverified. The length of the CDR3 is 14 residues. Germline assignment: CDR1 SGDLS and CDR2 YYNGEE. The CDR3 protein is CASSDGTNQETQYF.

This chain links TRBV15 with TRBJ2-7; the D gene TCRdb calls, TRBD1, cannot be checked with no DNA. This CDR3 has 18 amino acids. Germline lookup yields CDR1 LNHNV and CDR2 YYDKDF (reference sequence). The CDR3 loop is CATSRDVETVFVPYEQYF.

This sequence joins TRBV7-9 and TRBJ2-1; TCRdb designates TRBD1, a call that cannot be tested without DNA. The CDR3 sequence is 13 residues long. Per the germline V gene, CDR1 is SEHNR and CDR2 is FQNEAQ (reference sequence). CDR3 loop: CASEGGRRDEQFF.

The CDR3 loop reads CASSTFRDRDNTGELFF. The chain couples TRBV11-2 to TRBJ2-2; TCRdb designates TRBD1, a call that cannot be tested without DNA. The CDR3 is 17 amino acids. CDR1 is SGHAT, CDR2 FQNNGV, per germline.

The J gene is TRBJ2-5, the V gene TRBV4-1; the TCRdb D gene call, TRBD2, has no DNA to confirm it. This CDR3 is built from 15 residues. Germline V CDR1 and CDR2: MGHRA, YSYEKL. CDR3 residues: CASSLRTSVGETQYF.

The chain recombines TRBV7-9 with TRBJ1-1. Per the germline V gene, CDR1 is SEHNR and CDR2 is FQNEAQ (reference sequence). CDR3 length equals 11 residues. CDR3 in amino acids: CASSQNTEAFF. The whole variable domain, filled in from reference TRBV7-9 and TRBJ1-1, reads DTGVSQNPRHKITKRGQNVTFRCDPISEHNRLYWYRQTLGQGPEFLTYFQNEAQLEKSRLLSDRFSAERPKGSFSTLEIQRTEQGDSAMYLCASSQNTEAFFGQGTRLTVV.

This rearrangement joins TRBV7-9 to TRBJ2-1; with no DNA, the TCRdb D assignment of TRBD2 cannot be verified. There are 17 residues in the CDR3. Germline V gene lookup returns CDR1 SEHNR and CDR2 FQNEAQ (reference sequence). Here the CDR3 reads CASSLGVAGVNYNEQFF.

J is TRBJ2-3 and V is TRBV12-3 or TRBV12-4. The CDR3 is 14 amino acids. CDR3 region: CASSGIGGTDTQYF.

V and J are TRBV20-1 and TRBJ1-2. Germline CDR1 reads DFQATT; CDR2 reads SNEGSKA (reference sequence). The CDR3 has 17 amino acids. CDR3 protein: CSARDEGDPGLFYGYTF.

This chain uses TRBV12-3 or TRBV12-4 with TRBJ2-5; TCRdb's assignment of TRBD2 cannot be checked, as there is no DNA. This CDR3 comprises 18 residues. CDR3 amino acids: CASSRGLAGEPLQETQYF.

The chain links TRBV28 to TRBJ2-1; TCRdb outputs TRBD2, but without DNA this stays unchecked. The CDR3 is 15 residues long. CDR1 and CDR2 (germline): MDHEN, SYDVKM. CDR3 protein: CASSLFLAVGNEQFF.

The CDR3 loop is CASSQEQGMSYGYTF. The J gene is TRBJ1-2, the V gene TRBV3-1; the TCRdb D gene call, TRBD1, has no DNA to confirm it. Germline V CDR1 and CDR2: LGHDT, YNNKEL (reference sequence). CDR3 size: 15 residues. The full variable domain, with the rest looked up from reference TRBV3-1 and TRBJ1-2, is DTAVSQTPKYLVTQMGNDKSIKCEQNLGHDTMYWYKQDSKKFLKIMFSYNNKELIINETVPNRFSPKSPDKAHLNLHINSLELGDSAVYFCASSQEQGMSYGYTFGSGTRLTVV.

The chain uses TRBV12-3 or TRBV12-4 and TRBJ2-7. CDR3 length: 11 residues. The CDR3: CASSASYEQYF.

CDR3 loop: CASSPSVQEMNTEAFF. The gene calls are TRBV5-4 and TRBJ1-1; the D gene TCRdb calls, TRBD1, cannot be checked with no DNA. In germline, CDR1 is SGHNT, CDR2 YYREEE (reference sequence). The CDR3 contains 16 residues.

The chain combines TRBV28 with TRBJ1-4. Germline-derived CDR1 and CDR2 are MDHEN and SYDVKM. The CDR3 is made up of 13 amino acids. CDR3 protein: CASSYVSGEKLFF.

V usage is TRBV5-1 and J usage is TRBJ2-7; lacking DNA, the TRBD1 call made by TCRdb goes unchecked. The CDR3 consists of 14 residues. Germline values: CDR1 SGHRS, CDR2 YFSETQ. The chain's CDR3 is CASSLKQGSDEQYF.

This chain connects TRBV11-2 to TRBJ2-1; without DNA, the TCRdb call of TRBD2 cannot be checked. Per the germline V gene, CDR1 is SGHAT and CDR2 is FQNNGV. CDR3 size: 18 residues. The CDR3 protein is CASSKGLAGGPSYNEQFF.

The V and J genes are TRBV15 and TRBJ1-2; the TRBD1 assignment by TCRdb is unverifiable without DNA. The CDR3 is made up of 14 amino acids. The V gene's germline CDR1 is LNHNV and CDR2 YYDKDF (reference sequence). The CDR3 reads CATSIDRSNYGYTF.

The chain joins TRBV7-3 to TRBJ2-3; there is no DNA to check the TCRdb D call of TRBD1. The germline V gene has CDR1 SGHTA and CDR2 FQGTGA. The CDR3 is made up of 16 amino acids. CDR3 amino acids: CASSLRGGGSTDTQYF. Filled out from reference TRBV7-3 and TRBJ2-3, the complete variable domain reads GAGVSQTPSNKVTEKGKYVELRCDPISGHTALYWYRQSLGQGPEFLIYFQGTGAADDSGLPNDRFFAVRPEGSVSTLKIQRTERGDSAVYLCASSLRGGGSTDTQYFGPGTRLTVL.

The CDR3 reads CASSPGTRDGEAFF. V gene TRBV3-1 combines with J gene TRBJ1-1; absent DNA, TCRdb's TRBD1 call cannot be checked. The CDR3 totals 14 residues. Germline CDR1 is LGHDT and CDR2 is YNNKEL (reference sequence).

The J gene is TRBJ2-7, the V gene TRBV7-2; TCRdb indicates TRBD1, and absent DNA this call remains unverified. The V gene's germline CDR1 is SGHTA and CDR2 FQGNSA. The CDR3 runs 15 residues. The CDR3 loop is CASSPIQGQVDEQYF.

V gene TRBV27 combines with J gene TRBJ2-7; TCRdb gives TRBD1 as the D gene, but with no DNA this cannot be confirmed. Looked up from germline, CDR1 is MNHEY and CDR2 is SMNVEV (reference sequence). The CDR3 is 15 residues long. The CDR3 reads CASRSVGQGTYEQYF.

The rearrangement uses TRBV4-1 and TRBJ1-1. Germline V gene sequence: CDR1 MGHRA, CDR2 YSYEKL. CDR3 length: 13 residues. CDR3 amino acids: CASSQAMNTEAFF.

V is TRBV6-2 or TRBV6-3 and J is TRBJ2-7; TCRdb designates TRBD2, a call that cannot be tested without DNA. CDR1 and CDR2 (germline): MNHEY, SVGEGT. This CDR3 has 18 amino acids. The CDR3 spells CASSYFPVLAGESYEQYF.

The genes are TRBV4-1 and TRBJ1-2; the D call from TCRdb, TRBD1, cannot be confirmed without DNA. CDR1 MGHRA and CDR2 YSYEKL come from the germline V gene. The CDR3 loop spans 15 amino acids. This CDR3 reads CASSQGQGPSQGYTF.

The chain uses TRBV6-2 or TRBV6-3 and TRBJ2-7. Germline V gene lookup returns CDR1 MNHEY and CDR2 SVGEGT. The CDR3 is 14 residues long. The CDR3 protein is CASSYSFPDYEQYF.

This rearrangement joins TRBV5-1 to TRBJ1-2. Per germline, CDR1 SGHRS and CDR2 YFSETQ. CDR3 length: 14 amino acids. The CDR3 reads CASSLETANYGYTF.

The V call is TRBV12-3 or TRBV12-4, the J call TRBJ2-1; TCRdb picks TRBD2, but there is no DNA to check that call. CDR3 length equals 14 residues. The CDR3 region is CASRPGGPGNEQFF.

The rearrangement links TRBV6-1 to TRBJ1-5; TCRdb selects TRBD1, and the lack of DNA leaves this call unchecked. Germline CDR1 MNHNS, CDR2 SASEGT. CDR3 length equals 15 residues. CDR3 in amino acids: CASRGGTYSNQPQHF.

V is TRBV9 and J is TRBJ2-2; with no DNA, the TCRdb D assignment of TRBD2 cannot be verified. The germline gives CDR1 SGDLS, CDR2 YYNGEE. This CDR3 has 17 residues. The CDR3 is CASSVYLEGPNTGELFF. Full variable domain (rest looked up from reference TRBV9 and TRBJ2-2): DSGVTQTPKHLITATGQRVTLRCSPRSGDLSVYWYQQSLDQGLQFLIQYYNGEERAKGNILERFSAQQFPDLHSELNLSSLELGDSALYFCASSVYLEGPNTGELFFGEGSRLTVL.

The genes are TRBV7-9 and TRBJ2-7; TCRdb's D call of TRBD1 is untestable without DNA. The V gene's germline CDR1 is SEHNR and CDR2 FQNEAQ (reference sequence). This CDR3 contains 14 residues. Here the CDR3 reads CASTLTGGTYEQYF. Full variable domain (outside the CDR3, taken from reference TRBV7-9 and TRBJ2-7): DTGVSQNPRHKITKRGQNVTFRCDPISEHNRLYWYRQTLGQGPEFLTYFQNEAQLEKSRLLSDRFSAERPKGSFSTLEIQRTEQGDSAMYLCASTLTGGTYEQYFGPGTRLTVT.

The rearrangement links TRBV20-1 to TRBJ2-3; TCRdb calls TRBD1, which cannot be checked without DNA. The CDR3 length is 11 residues. Per germline, CDR1 DFQATT and CDR2 SNEGSKA (reference sequence). The CDR3 sequence is CSSPGAGTQYF.